The entry below gives a single T cell receptor (beta chain) sequence along with its context. TCRdb's table, derived via immunoSEQ multiplex PCR, lists solely in-frame clones and lacks some. The data hold under 450,000 clones, with 80% to 95% observed a single time. The sample comes from a study of control samples from healthy donors and cancer patients. Germline V gives CDR1 SGHKS, CDR2 YYEKEE (reference sequence). There are 14 residues in the CDR3. V lost 4 bases and J lost 4, with 12 bases in between. The receptor was isolated from a man aged 35-49 years with head and neck cancer. This sequence joins TRBV5-5 and TRBJ1-3; no clear D gene. The sample taken for sequencing was PBMCs. In nucleotides, the CDR3 is TGTGCCAGCAGCCTTGGGTGGGCGGGAAACACCATATATTTT. As protein: CASSLGWAGNTIYF.